Presented here are 15 T cell receptor beta chains from one specimen sequenced in a study of shared clonotypes between healthy human individuals. Naive CD8 populations comprised CD45RO-negative cells positively selected for CCR7, excluding terminally differentiated effector memory CD45RA+ cells. TCRdb keeps only in-frame clones here, not all; method: immunoSEQ multiplex PCR. The sample consists of about 2.1 million clones, about 94% of them appearing once. Sequencing was carried out using naive CD8+ T cells from PBMCs. These receptors were taken from a man aged 18 to 29 in good health. Some clones in this sample may be carry-over from other donors' samples.

The chain links TRBV15 to TRBJ1-3, with 7 bases fitting TRBD1. Per the germline V gene, CDR1 is LNHNV and CDR2 is YYDKDF (reference sequence). The CDR3 sequence is 17 residues long. The J segment lost 1 base and the V segment lost 6 bases, leaving 12 bases of the junction unmatched. The CDR3 coding sequence is TGTGCCACCAGTTCCGGACGAGGGGGCACGTCTGGAAACACCATATATTTT. Protein product: CATSSGRGGTSGNTIYF.

V and J are TRBV9 and TRBJ2-7; 7 bases align to TRBD2. There are 15 residues in the CDR3. V lost 3 bases, J lost 1 base, and 7 bases stayed unmatched. CDR1 is SGDLS, CDR2 YYNGEE, per germline. CDR3 bases: TGTGCCAGCAGCGGGGGACTAACGGATTCCTACGAGCAGTACTTC. Encoded protein: CASSGGLTDSYEQYF.

CDR3 in DNA: TGTGCCAGCAGTGAAGCGACAGAGACAGATACGCAGTATTTT. This gives the protein CASSEATETDTQYF. The rearrangement uses TRBV2 and TRBJ2-3, with D tentatively TRBD1 (5 bases). The CDR3 length is 14 residues. Germline V CDR1 and CDR2: SNHLY, FYNNEI. V dropped 0 bases and J dropped 3 bases, with 7 bases sitting between them.

This clone showed up just once. The gene calls are TRBV14 and TRBJ2-7; D unresolved. V lost 2 bases, J lost 2 bases, and 16 bases lay in between. CDR1 is SGHDN, CDR2 FVKESK, per germline. The CDR3 is made up of 16 amino acids. CDR3 sequence reads: CASSQLGLVTPYEQYF. CDR3 in DNA: TGTGCCAGCAGCCAATTAGGGCTGGTAACCCCCTACGAGCAGTACTTC.

V gene TRBV19 combines with J gene TRBJ1-1; D gene uncertain. Between the trimmed V and J ends, which lost 6 bases and 1 base, there was a span of 9 bases. The CDR3 length is 13 residues. CDR1 LNHDA and CDR2 SQIVND come from the germline V gene (reference sequence). Here the CDR3 DNA reads TGTGCCAGTAGCGCCCCCCCGAACACTGAAGCTTTCTTT. Translating it yields CASSAPPNTEAFF.

The chain links TRBV5-5 to TRBJ2-7; 7 nucleotides match TRBD2. The CDR3 is 14 residues long. V was clipped by 3 bases and J by 1 base; unmatched bases: 4. Germline lookup yields CDR1 SGHKS and CDR2 YYEKEE (reference sequence). CDR3 in amino acids: CASSSGLVSYEQYF. In DNA form, the CDR3 reads TGTGCCAGCAGCTCTGGACTAGTTTCCTACGAGCAGTACTTC.

The sample holds one count of this clone. The chain has TRBV27 and TRBJ2-3; D gene ambiguous. Per the germline V gene, CDR1 is MNHEY and CDR2 is SMNVEV (reference sequence). This CDR3 is built from 13 residues. V dropped 5 bases and J dropped 3 bases, with 9 bases sitting between them. As DNA, the CDR3 is TGTGCCAGCAGTAACCTCGATACAGATACGCAGTATTTT. Translating it yields CASSNLDTDTQYF.

V and J are TRBV2 and TRBJ2-1; 10 nucleotides match TRBD2. In germline, CDR1 is SNHLY, CDR2 FYNNEI. Trimming took 6 bases from V and 8 from J; bases not matched to a gene: 7. The CDR3 is made up of 14 amino acids. The CDR3 loop is CASSAPGTSDEQFF. CDR3 bases: TGTGCCAGCAGCGCCCCCGGGACTAGCGATGAGCAGTTCTTC.

The chain joins TRBV4-1 to TRBJ2-1; 10 nucleotides align to TRBD2. The CDR3 contains 16 residues. V lost 3 bases and J lost 4; bases outside the gene matches: 6. CDR1 is MGHRA, CDR2 YSYEKL, per germline. The CDR3 DNA is TGCGCCAGCAGCCAGAATAGCGGGAGGAATTACAATGAGCAGTTCTTC. Translated: CASSQNSGRNYNEQFF.

Regarding this clone: Other DNA sequences within the sample encode an identical CDR3. The chain links TRBV7-9 to TRBJ2-1; D remains unclear. This CDR3 spans 12 amino acids. V lost 1 base to trimming and J lost 10 bases, with 8 bases between them. Germline V CDR1 and CDR2: SEHNR, FQNEAQ (reference sequence). CDR3 loop: CASSLGLAEQFF. The DNA for the CDR3 is TGTGCCAGCAGCTTAGGGCTTGCCGAGCAGTTCTTC. Complete variable domain (other parts from reference TRBV7-9 and TRBJ2-1): DTGVSQNPRHKITKRGQNVTFRCDPISEHNRLYWYRQTLGQGPEFLTYFQNEAQLEKSRLLSDRFSAERPKGSFSTLEIQRTEQGDSAMYLCASSLGLAEQFFGPGTRLTVL.

This clone has just one count. The V gene is TRBV4-3, the J gene TRBJ2-3; 9 nucleotides line up with TRBD1. V dropped 5 bases and J dropped 7; count of bases not matched to a gene: 10. The CDR3 has 15 amino acids. Per the germline V gene, CDR1 is LGHNA and CDR2 is YSLEER. This chain's CDR3 is CASSAGTGPTHTQYF. The DNA of the CDR3 is TGCGCCAGCAGCGCCGGGACAGGGCCTACGCATACGCAGTATTTT.

The genes are TRBV28 and TRBJ2-7, with 10 bases matching TRBD1. Germline CDR1 reads MDHEN; CDR2 reads SYDVKM. V trimming: 6 bases; J trimming: 3 bases; junction bases outside the gene matches: 5. The CDR3 has 14 amino acids. CDR3 DNA: TGTGCCAGCAGAGGGAGGGACAGGGGCTACGAGCAGTACTTC. Its protein is CASRGRDRGYEQYF.

In regard to this clone: The junction departs from the called germline gene at one end, perhaps through a read error. The rearrangement links TRBV7-7 to TRBJ2-3; D is unclear. CDR1 and CDR2 from the germline V gene are SSHAT and FNYEAQ (reference sequence). This CDR3 spans 13 amino acids. The CDR3 protein is CASSLALTNTQYF. CDR3 in DNA: TGTGCCAGCAGCTTAGCGCTCACAAATACGCAGTATTTT.

The gene calls are TRBV11-2 and TRBJ2-7; possible D gene TRBD2, 5 bases. Trimming took 0 bases from V and 3 from J, leaving 12 bases between them. CDR1 SGHAT and CDR2 FQNNGV come from the germline V gene. The CDR3 runs 15 residues. Written as DNA, the CDR3 is TGTGCCAGCAGCTTAGATAGGGCGGGCTACTACGAGCAGTACTTC. Residues: CASSLDRAGYYEQYF.

The genes are TRBV7-9 and TRBJ2-5; 7 nucleotides align to TRBD2. This CDR3 comprises 14 residues. J gave up 5 bases and V 3 bases, and 6 bases lay outside the gene matches. CDR1 is SEHNR and CDR2 is FQNEAQ in the germline V gene (reference sequence). CDR3: CASSFRAGGETQYF. As DNA, the CDR3 is TGTGCCAGCAGCTTTAGGGCCGGGGGGGAGACCCAGTACTTC.